This record looks at one TCR beta chain sequence and its context. This specimen comes from a study of response to subunit inactivated influenza vaccine. Each CDR3 protein is one row after TCRdb ran MiXCR on the RT-PCR reads. Of hundreds of thousands of distinct CDR3 sequences listed, approximately 13% are singletons. The CDR3 contains 12 residues. V lost 5 bases to trimming and J lost 5 bases, with 12 bases between them. In germline, CDR1 is DFQATT, CDR2 SNEGSKA (reference sequence). Material: PBMCs from blood, obtained approximately 15 days before vaccination. The receptor's source is a middle-aged man who received an inactivated influenza vaccine. This rearrangement joins TRBV20-1 to TRBJ2-5, with a tentative D call TRBD2 (5 bases). For the CDR3, the DNA is TGCAGTGCTCGGACTCCTGCGGAGACCCAGTACTTC. It codes for CSARTPAETQYF.